These 5 T cell receptor beta chains share one sample of origin, sequenced in a study of blood T cell repertoires in COVID-19 (dated by TCRdb to the early 2020s). Libraries were made using the immunoSEQ multiplex PCR assay. The table was pulled from immuneACCESS by TCRdb, which kept in-frame rearrangements only. Such tables lose some clones; where checked, under half of the loss comes from unresolved V genes, and the rest has no known cause. For this sample the table gives under 300,000 clones, of which about 68% were detected only once. The ten largest clonotypes hold 3% to 3.5% of the sample. Sequencing input: peripheral blood. The receptors come from a woman aged 80 or over with acute or convalescent COVID-19.

V usage is TRBV5-4 and J usage is TRBJ2-3, with D uncertain. Germline V gives CDR1 SGHNT, CDR2 YYREEE (reference sequence). This CDR3 contains 14 residues. Trimming left V 4 bases short and J 5 bases short, with 14 bases between. The CDR3 is CASSPSSTRDTQYF. CDR3 DNA: TGTGCCAGCAGCCCGTCCTCCACCAGAGATACGCAGTATTTT. The variable domain in full, with the rest retrieved from reference TRBV5-4 and TRBJ2-3, is ETGVTQSPTHLIKTRGQQVTLRCSSQSGHNTVSWYQQALGQGPQFIFQYYREEENGRGNFPPRFSGLQFPNYSSELNVNALELDDSALYLCASSPSSTRDTQYFGPGTRLTVL.

V is TRBV18 and J is TRBJ1-1; TRBD1 agrees at 7 bases. There are 14 residues in the CDR3. Germline CDR1 reads KGHSH; CDR2 reads LQKENI. J was trimmed by 3 bases and V by 3 bases; bases with no gene match: 4. The CDR3 region has the DNA TGTGCCAGCTCACCCAAAACAGGGGACACTGAAGCTTTCTTT. Residues: CASSPKTGDTEAFF.

This sequence joins TRBV3-1 (or the pseudogene TRBV3-2) and TRBJ1-3; 7 bases align to TRBD1. Losses at the gene ends were 5 bases for V and 0 bases for J; bases not matched to a gene: 7. This CDR3 contains 16 residues. From germline, CDR1 is LGHDT and CDR2 YNNKEL (reference sequence). As DNA, the CDR3 is TGTGCCAGCAGCTTCGACAGGGCTCCCTCTGGAAACACCATATATTTT. Translation gives CASSFDRAPSGNTIYF.

The chain carries TRBV9 and TRBJ2-7, with D perhaps TRBD2 (6 bases). In germline, CDR1 is SGDLS, CDR2 YYNGEE. The CDR3 loop spans 14 amino acids. V was pared by 4 bases and J by 0 bases, with 11 bases between. The CDR3 nucleotides read TGTGCCAGCAGCCCGACTAGTAGCTCCTACGAGCAGTACTTC. The encoded protein is CASSPTSSSYEQYF.

This clone was seen once. V gene TRBV27 combines with J gene TRBJ1-1; TRBD1 matches 8 bases. With V trimmed by 3 bases and J by 10 bases, 13 bases remained unmatched. CDR1 is MNHEY and CDR2 is SMNVEV in the germline V gene (reference sequence). CDR3 length: 15 residues. The CDR3: CASSLLQGVNKRAFF. The CDR3 nucleotides are TGTGCCAGCAGTTTGCTACAGGGGGTGAACAAGAGAGCTTTCTTT.